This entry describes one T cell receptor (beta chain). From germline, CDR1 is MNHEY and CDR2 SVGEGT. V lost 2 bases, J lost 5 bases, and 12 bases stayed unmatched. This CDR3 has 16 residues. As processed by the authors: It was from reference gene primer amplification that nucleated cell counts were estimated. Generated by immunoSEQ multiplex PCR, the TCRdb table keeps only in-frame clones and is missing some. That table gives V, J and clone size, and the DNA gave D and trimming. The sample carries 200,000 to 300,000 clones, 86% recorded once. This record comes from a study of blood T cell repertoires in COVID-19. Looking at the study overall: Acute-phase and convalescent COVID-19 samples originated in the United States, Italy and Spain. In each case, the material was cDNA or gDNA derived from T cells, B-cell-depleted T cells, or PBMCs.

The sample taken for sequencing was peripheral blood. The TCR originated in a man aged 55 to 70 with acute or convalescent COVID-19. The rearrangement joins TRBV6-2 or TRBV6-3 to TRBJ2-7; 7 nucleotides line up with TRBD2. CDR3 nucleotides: TGTGCCAGCAGTTACCCTAGGGCGGGAGTCGTAAACGAGCAGTACTTC. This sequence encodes CASSYPRAGVVNEQYF.